These 16 T cell receptor beta chains originate from one sample sequenced in a study of CD8 T cells in Susac syndrome. It was with random hexamers that roughly 0.5 to 1 ug RNA was reverse transcribed. A single record per CDR3 protein comes from TCRdb applying MiXCR to the immunoSEQ multiplex PCR reads. The table has about 69,000 distinct CDR3 sequences, approximately 95% seen once. The specimen sequenced was CD8+ T cells from PBMCs. The receptors derive from a human donor in good health.

The chain employs TRBV3-1 and TRBJ2-3; D possibly corresponds to TRBD2 (6 bases). V dropped 3 bases and J dropped 9 bases, with 16 bases sitting between them. Germline loops: CDR1 LGHDT, CDR2 YNNKEL (reference sequence). The CDR3 runs to 14 residues. Here the CDR3 reads CASSQVTGTRTQYF. Here the CDR3 DNA reads TGTGCCAGCAGCCAGGTAACCGGGACTCGAACGCAGTATTTT.

This chain links TRBV6-4 with TRBJ2-1; the D is unclear. The germline V gene has CDR1 MRHNA and CDR2 SNTAGT. CDR3 size: 15 residues. The V end lost 0 bases, the J end lost 0 bases, and 6 bases lay between the germline ends. The CDR3, as DNA: TGTGCCAGCAGTGACTCGATGGGCTCCTACAATGAGCAGTTCTTC. Translated, it gives CASSDSMGSYNEQFF.

In DNA form, the CDR3 reads TGTGCCAGCAGTTATCAGCGGGGAAGTACCGGGGAGCTGTTTTTT. Translation gives CASSYQRGSTGELFF. The chain couples TRBV6-2 or TRBV6-3 to TRBJ2-2; 7 bases fit TRBD2. Germline CDR1 is MNHEY and CDR2 is SVGEGT. The CDR3 totals 15 residues. V was pared by 3 bases and J by 5 bases, with 6 bases of the junction left unmatched.

V usage is TRBV7-9 and J usage is TRBJ1-2; the D is unclear. Deletions cut 3 bases from V and 11 bases from J, with 10 bases between. CDR3 length: 11 residues. Germline values: CDR1 SEHNR, CDR2 FQNEAQ (reference sequence). Written as DNA, the CDR3 is TGTGCCAGCAGCTTGTATGAAGGGTACACCTTC. Translation: CASSLYEGYTF.

The chain combines TRBV5-6 with TRBJ1-4, with 8 bases that match TRBD1. V shed 2 bases and J 6 bases; nucleotides not matched to a gene: 9. From germline, CDR1 is SGHDT and CDR2 YYEEEE. The length of the CDR3 is 16 residues. The CDR3 coding sequence is TGTGCCAGCAGCTTCGGGCAGGGGGCCACGGATGAAAAACTGTTTTTT. Residues: CASSFGQGATDEKLFF.

This chain links TRBV19 with TRBJ2-7, with D tentatively TRBD1 or TRBD2 (5 bases each). This CDR3 region has 13 residues. Germline V gene data show CDR1 as LNHDA and CDR2 as SQIVND (reference sequence). V was pared by 1 base and J by 7 bases, with 11 bases between. The CDR3 nucleotides read TGTGCCAGTAGTATAGGGCAGGGACGGGAGCAGTACTTC. It is translated as CASSIGQGREQYF.

CDR3 bases: TGTGCCAGCAGTGAGGCCAGGGACCCAGGCTATGGCTACACCTTC. Its protein is CASSEARDPGYGYTF. The rearrangement links TRBV25-1 to TRBJ1-2; TRBD1 might be the D (5 bases). CDR1 and CDR2 (germline): MGHDK, SYGVNS. The CDR3 totals 15 residues. The V and J ends lost 3 bases and 4 bases respectively, with 15 bases between them.

The V and J genes are TRBV10-3 and TRBJ2-6; unclear D gene. The CDR3 sequence is 17 residues long. In germline, CDR1 is ENHRY, CDR2 SYGVKD. V gave up 1 base and J gave up 3 bases, with 13 bases separating them. CDR3 residues: CAISEWVLNGGANVLTF. CDR3 nucleotides: TGTGCCATCAGTGAGTGGGTATTAAACGGTGGGGCCAACGTCCTGACTTTC.

This chain connects TRBV7-9 to TRBJ1-4; D possibly corresponds to TRBD1 (5 bases). The CDR3 is 15 amino acids. CDR1 and CDR2 from the germline V gene are SEHNR and FQNEAQ (reference sequence). V lost 6 bases and J 1 base, leaving 12 bases between the germline ends. The CDR3 DNA is TGTGCCAGCAGACCTGAGGGGAGAACTAATGAAAAACTGTTTTTT. Protein: CASRPEGRTNEKLFF.

The chain uses TRBV7-8 and TRBJ2-3; 13 bases are shared with TRBD2. CDR3 length: 16 residues. Trimming took 3 bases from V and 6 from J; bases not matched to a gene: 6. CDR1 and CDR2 (germline): SGHVS, FQNEAQ. The CDR3 nucleotides read TGTGCCAGCAGCTTCCGGACTAGCGGGGGACCGGATACGCAGTATTTT. This codes for CASSFRTSGGPDTQYF.

The chain links TRBV12-3 or TRBV12-4 to TRBJ2-2; no clear D. Trimming took off 5 bases at V and 5 bases at J, with 12 bases between the two ends. The CDR3 runs to 14 residues. This chain's CDR3 is CASSETVITGELFF. The CDR3 DNA follows: TGTGCCAGCAGTGAGACCGTGATTACCGGGGAGCTGTTTTTT.

This chain uses TRBV5-6 with TRBJ2-5; 8 bases are shared with TRBD1. The V gene end was trimmed by 6 bases and the J gene end by 4 bases; junction bases not matched to a gene: 8. The CDR3 extends over 14 amino acids. The V gene's germline CDR1 is SGHDT and CDR2 YYEEEE. CDR3 nucleotides: TGTGCCAGCACCTCGGAGACAGGGGTAGAGACCCAGTACTTC. Amino acid sequence: CASTSETGVETQYF. Variable domain in full (rest from reference TRBV5-6 and TRBJ2-5): DAGVTQSPTHLIKTRGQQVTLRCSPKSGHDTVSWYQQALGQGPQFIFQYYEEEERQRGNFPDRFSGHQFPNYSSELNVNALLLGDSALYLCASTSETGVETQYFGPGTRLLVL.

The chain links TRBV29-1 to TRBJ2-7; D assignment may be TRBD1 or TRBD2 (6 bases each). The germline CDR1 and CDR2 sequences are SQVTM and ANQGSEA. V was clipped by 3 bases and J by 9 bases, with 15 bases between them. The length of the CDR3 is 12 residues. CDR3 in amino acids: CSVEGGWSGQYF. In DNA, the CDR3 is TGCAGCGTTGAGGGGGGCTGGTCCGGGCAGTACTTC.

This clonotype was detected once. The chain has TRBV6-6 and TRBJ2-1, with 10 bases aligning to TRBD2. V lost 2 bases to trimming and J lost 4 bases; unmatched junction nucleotides: 5. The germline V gene encodes CDR1 MNHNY and CDR2 SVGAGI (reference sequence). The CDR3 totals 16 residues. In nucleotides, the CDR3 is TGTGCCAGCAGTTACCCTTCTAGCGGGGGTTACAATGAGCAGTTCTTC. This codes for CASSYPSSGGYNEQFF.

The chain joins TRBV7-9 to TRBJ2-1, with 7 bases matching TRBD2. The CDR3 sequence is 16 residues long. The V and J ends lost 4 bases and 0 bases, in that order; junction bases with no gene match: 6. Germline V gives CDR1 SEHNR, CDR2 FQNEAQ (reference sequence). The CDR3 loop is CASSSLAGDSYNEQFF. The CDR3 nucleotides are TGTGCCAGCAGCTCTCTGGCGGGGGACTCCTACAATGAGCAGTTCTTC. Combining the CDR3 with reference TRBV7-9 and TRBJ2-1 gives the whole variable domain DTGVSQNPRHKITKRGQNVTFRCDPISEHNRLYWYRQTLGQGPEFLTYFQNEAQLEKSRLLSDRFSAERPKGSFSTLEIQRTEQGDSAMYLCASSSLAGDSYNEQFFGPGTRLTVL.

Only one count was recorded for this clonotype. The chain couples TRBV9 to TRBJ2-7; perhaps D is TRBD1 or TRBD2 (6 bases each). Germline CDR1 SGDLS, CDR2 YYNGEE. This CDR3 spans 13 amino acids. V lost 0 bases to trimming and J lost 7 bases, with 11 bases between them. The CDR3 sequence is CASSVETGGEQYF. Written as DNA, the CDR3 is TGTGCCAGCAGCGTAGAGACAGGAGGGGAGCAGTACTTC.